This record covers a single T cell receptor beta chain. What this receptor recognizes is not known. Base qualities are missing; no much larger clone stands one base away. The sample originates from a study of blood T cell repertoires in COVID-19 (TCRdb year 2020). Some background on the complete study: The collaborator samples originated in the United States, Italy and Spain and spanned the acute and convalescent phases of COVID-19. The prospective study material was composed of cDNA or gDNA derived from T cells, B-cell-depleted T cells, or PBMCs. The dataset comprised deeply sampled blood TCRbeta repertoires from subjects exposed to, actively infected with, or recovered from COVID-19. The repertoires were made available in a free public database intended to serve as a resource for research on the immune response to SARS-CoV-2. Samples were obtained from the ongoing ImmuneRACE study (first 160 participants) and from roughly 1,300 subjects provided by 6 global collaborators. The sample metadata nearly always contained a de-identified subject ID, COVID-19 status, age in years and sex. Where available, HLA class I and class II types were obtained from metadata supplied by the sample provider rather than from assay-based typing.

The immunoSEQ Assay, a bias-controlled multiplex PCR, was used to amplify TCRbeta CDR3 regions from genomic DNA. On the authors' methods: Within the assay, amplification of reference gene primers was used to estimate how many nucleated cells each sample contained. Sequence reads were collapsed and filtered to measure the absolute abundance of every unique TCRbeta CDR3 rearrangement. For each sample, productive Simpson clonality was calculated as the square root of Simpson's diversity index over productive rearrangements. TCRdb took this table from immuneACCESS and kept in-frame rearrangements with V and J called. Such tables lack part of the clones; where checked against another copy, unresolved V genes explain under half of the gap, and the rest is unexplained. The V and J calls and clone size come from that table; D and trimming were worked out from the DNA. Across this sample there are 200,000 to 300,000 clones, with roughly 85% seen only once. The ten largest account for approximately 9.1% of the sample.

Overall results and qualifications from the work: Clinical and demographic metadata were provided uncurated, with the amount varying by source and participant.

Enrolling through a virtual design, the prospective study's participants ranged in age from about 18 to 100 years and lived across about two dozen United States geographic areas. In the prospective study, cohorts were assigned on the basis of participant-reported clinical history obtained from a screening survey and a study questionnaire. In the prospective study, mobile phlebotomists collected whole blood, serum and a nasopharyngeal or oropharyngeal swab from each participant. Prospective study participants could optionally give additional blood draws and questionnaires over a roughly two-month period. Before DNA extraction, blood samples from the prospective study were shipped at room temperature or frozen. Counted from cysteine to phenylalanine, this CDR3 has 15 amino acids. Only CDR3 DNA remains: 45 bases, in frame from the first base. The trim is 1 base for V and 6 bases for J, with a gap of 16 bases between the germline ends. In the germline V gene (reference sequence), CDR1 corresponds to GTSNPN and CDR2 to SVGIG.

This clonotype was obtained from a woman between 45 and 60 years old with acute COVID-19. The V and J segments used are TRBV30 and TRBJ2-1, with the D gene uncertain. Input material: PBMCs or T cells enriched from blood (not recorded which). The CDR3 has the sequence CAWSEHPSLPNEQFF. The nucleotide sequence is TGTGCCTGGAGTGAACACCCTAGTTTGCCCAATGAGCAGTTCTTC.